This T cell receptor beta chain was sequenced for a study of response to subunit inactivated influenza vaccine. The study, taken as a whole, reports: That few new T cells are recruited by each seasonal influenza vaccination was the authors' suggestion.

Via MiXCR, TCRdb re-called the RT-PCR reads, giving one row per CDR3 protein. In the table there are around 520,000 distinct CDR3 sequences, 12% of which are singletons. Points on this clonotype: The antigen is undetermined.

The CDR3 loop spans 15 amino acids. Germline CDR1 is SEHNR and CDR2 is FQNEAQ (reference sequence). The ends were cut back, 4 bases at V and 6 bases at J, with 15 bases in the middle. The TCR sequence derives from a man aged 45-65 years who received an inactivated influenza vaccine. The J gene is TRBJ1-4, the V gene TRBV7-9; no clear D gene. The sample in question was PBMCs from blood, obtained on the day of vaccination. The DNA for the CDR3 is TGTGCCAGCAGCTCCCGGTCTTGGGAGGATGAAAAACTGTTTTTT. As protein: CASSSRSWEDEKLFF.